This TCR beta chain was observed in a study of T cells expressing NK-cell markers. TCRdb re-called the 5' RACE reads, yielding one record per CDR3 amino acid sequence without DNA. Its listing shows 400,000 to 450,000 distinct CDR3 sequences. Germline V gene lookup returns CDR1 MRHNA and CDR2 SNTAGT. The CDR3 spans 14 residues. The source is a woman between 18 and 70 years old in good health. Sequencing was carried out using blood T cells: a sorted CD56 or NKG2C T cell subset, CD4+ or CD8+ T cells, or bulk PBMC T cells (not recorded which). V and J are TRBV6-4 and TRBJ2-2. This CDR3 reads CASRVTGYTGELFF.